The 9 T cell receptor beta chains presented below share a single source sample, sequenced in a study of T cells after yellow fever vaccination. One entry per CDR3 protein results from TCRdb running MiXCR on the 5' RACE reads. Seen here are some 390,000 distinct CDR3 sequences, around 20% observed once, and the top ten hold around 17%. Sequenced material: PBMCs, taken before the yellow fever booster vaccination. The receptors were gathered from a man younger than 35 who received the YFV17D yellow fever vaccine.

In its sample, this clonotype was seen a few times. The chain joins TRBV7-2 to TRBJ1-5; 7 bases line up with TRBD1. V shed 4 bases and J 0 bases; nucleotides not matched to a gene: 6. CDR1 is SGHTA, CDR2 FQGNSA, per germline. The CDR3 length is 16 residues. Written as DNA, the CDR3 is TGTGCCAGCAGCTCTACGACAGGGTTTAGCAATCAGCCCCAGCATTTT. As protein: CASSSTTGFSNQPQHF.

The chain has TRBV5-1 and TRBJ2-3; 12 positions match TRBD2. The germline CDR1 and CDR2 sequences are SGHRS and YFSETQ. The junction had 16 bases not matched to a gene; V was cut back by 2 bases and J by 0 bases. The CDR3 consists of 21 residues. CDR3 nucleotides: TGCGCCAGCAGCTTTGCTAGGCGTCTAGCGGGGGGGCCCTTTAGCACAGATACGCAGTATTTT. Translated: CASSFARRLAGGPFSTDTQYF.

The chain recombines TRBV4-1 with TRBJ1-2; no reliable D call. Germline lookup yields CDR1 MGHRA and CDR2 YSYEKL. CDR3 size: 14 residues. V was clipped by 0 bases and J by 8 bases, with 13 bases between them. Here the CDR3 DNA reads TGCGCCAGCAGCCAAGATTTGGGGATGCGGGGCTACACCTTC. Amino acid sequence: CASSQDLGMRGYTF.

This clonotype came up a few times. The chain uses TRBV5-4 and TRBJ2-5; D is possibly TRBD2 (5 bases). CDR1 SGHNT and CDR2 YYREEE come from the germline V gene (reference sequence). CDR3 length equals 15 residues. Trimming removed 1 base from V and 5 bases from J, with 15 bases in between. The CDR3 sequence is CASSLSGQPGETQYF. The DNA for the CDR3 is TGTGCCAGCAGCTTGTCTGGGCAGCCGGGGGAGACCCAGTACTTC.

This rearrangement joins TRBV5-1 to TRBJ2-2; D remains unclear. The germline V gene encodes CDR1 SGHRS and CDR2 YFSETQ. V was clipped by 2 bases and J by 4 bases, with 9 bases between them. There are 14 residues in the CDR3. For the CDR3, the DNA is TGCGCCAGCAGCTTTGTGCAGGTCACCGGGGAGCTGTTTTTT. Residues: CASSFVQVTGELFF. The entire variable domain, with the rest obtained from reference TRBV5-1 and TRBJ2-2, is as follows: KAGVTQTPRYLIKTRGQQVTLSCSPISGHRSVSWYQQTPGQGLQFLFEYFSETQRNKGNFPGRFSGRQFSNSRSEMNVSTLELGDSALYLCASSFVQVTGELFFGEGSRLTVL.

This clonotype has more than one count but fewer than ten. J is TRBJ1-1 and V is TRBV5-1; 7 bases are a match to TRBD1. The germline CDR1 and CDR2 sequences are SGHRS and YFSETQ. CDR3 length equals 14 residues. The trim removed 4 bases at V and 2 bases at J, leaving 5 bases unmatched. The CDR3 coding sequence is TGCGCCAGCAGCGAGGGACAGCCTAACACTGAAGCTTTCTTT. Its translation is CASSEGQPNTEAFF.

This clonotype has only a few counts. J is TRBJ2-1 and V is TRBV7-3; D not certain. The CDR3 is made up of 14 amino acids. The ends were cut back, 1 base at V and 5 bases at J, with 9 bases in the middle. Per germline, CDR1 SGHTA and CDR2 FQGTGA. The CDR3 region has the DNA TGTGCCAGCAGCTTAAACCGGCTTAACAATGAGCAGTTCTTC. The encoded protein is CASSLNRLNNEQFF. Full variable domain (missing parts from reference TRBV7-3 and TRBJ2-1): GAGVSQTPSNKVTEKGKYVELRCDPISGHTALYWYRQSLGQGPEFLIYFQGTGAADDSGLPNDRFFAVRPEGSVSTLKIQRTERGDSAVYLCASSLNRLNNEQFFGPGTRLTVL.

This clonotype was found a few times. This chain connects TRBV29-1 to TRBJ2-2; perhaps TRBD1 as D (7 bases). V lost 3 bases, J lost 3 bases, and 17 bases lay in between. Germline V gives CDR1 SQVTM, CDR2 ANQGSEA. This CDR3 is 16 amino acids long. CDR3 DNA: TGCAGCGTTGAGGAGGGGGCAGGGGAGTACACCGGGGAGCTGTTTTTT. This sequence encodes CSVEEGAGEYTGELFF.

This clonotype was seen repeatedly, ten times or more. The V and J genes are TRBV4-1 and TRBJ1-1; D is undetermined. This CDR3 is 13 amino acids long. CDR1 and CDR2 from the germline V gene are MGHRA and YSYEKL. Trimming took off 2 bases at V and 1 base at J, with 5 bases between the two ends. The chain's CDR3 is CASSQRENTEAFF. The CDR3 DNA follows: TGCGCCAGCAGCCAAAGAGAGAACACTGAAGCTTTCTTT.